This T cell receptor beta chain was sequenced for a study of T cells after posttransplantation cyclophosphamide. Study conclusions and caveats: Later post-transplant blood repertoires were often dominated by donor CD8+ memory clones. Blood and skin or GI T cell repertoires showed limited TRB overlap. After PTCy, TRB diversity resembled that of CNI/methotrexate controls.

About this clone itself: Its specificity is unknown.

This related bone marrow graft donor gave peripheral blood on the day of marrow donation. TCRdb's table, derived via immunoSEQ multiplex PCR, lists solely in-frame clones and lacks some. Of more than 60,000 clones in the sample, about 93% were seen once. The CDR3 loop spans 11 amino acids. Per germline, CDR1 SGHDT and CDR2 YYEEEE. The germline V and J ends were trimmed by 3 bases and 4 bases, with 4 bases remaining between them. The chain is built from TRBV5-6 and TRBJ1-2, with D unclear. The receptor was isolated from a woman aged 25 to 45 in good health and a related stem cell transplant donor. Sequenced sample: PBMCs. The CDR3 nucleotides read TGTGCCAGCAGCTCGGTCTATGGCTACACCTTC. Protein: CASSSVYGYTF.